These 8 T cell receptor beta chains were all obtained from the same sample, sequenced in a study of shared clonotypes between healthy human individuals. The repertoire was sequenced with immunoSEQ multiplex PCR; TCRdb's copy has only in-frame clones and lacks some. This sample carries over a million clones, approximately 80% of them seen once, and the ten largest clones take under 0.8%. Sequenced sample: memory CD4+ T cells from PBMCs. Sample subset: CD45RA-negative fraction. The receptors here all came from a man between 18 and 29 years old in good health. Some clones in this sample may be carry-over from other donors' samples.

This clone was observed many times. The chain carries TRBV28 and TRBJ2-7; D is perhaps TRBD2 (5 bases). Trimming removed 3 bases at V and 7 bases at J, with 10 bases between. CDR3 length: 12 residues. Germline CDR1 MDHEN, CDR2 SYDVKM. In DNA form, the CDR3 reads TGTGCCAGCAGTTTCCGGAGGCGGGAGCAGTACTTC. As protein: CASSFRRREQYF.

This clone was recorded only once. V and J are TRBV6-1 and TRBJ1-5, with D perhaps TRBD1 (5 bases). Per germline, CDR1 MNHNS and CDR2 SASEGT. The ends were cut back, 10 bases at V and 6 bases at J, with 16 bases in the middle. The CDR3 extends over 13 amino acids. DNA for the CDR3: TGTGCCACCGTCGGGGGGTTCGCTCAGCCCCAGCATTTT. Amino acid sequence: CATVGGFAQPQHF.

V gene TRBV29-1 combines with J gene TRBJ1-4, with D perhaps TRBD1 (5 bases). V gave up 7 bases and J gave up 7 bases, with 19 bases separating them. Germline V gene lookup returns CDR1 SQVTM and CDR2 ANQGSEA. The CDR3 covers 14 residues. The CDR3 protein is CSGRVGALGEKLFF. The CDR3 region has the DNA TGCAGCGGTCGTGTCGGGGCTCTTGGTGAAAAACTGTTTTTT.

The chain carries TRBV9 and TRBJ2-3; TRBD2 aligns across 12 bases. Germline trimming cut 4 bases from V and 2 bases from J; bases unmatched to any gene: 5. The CDR3 covers 16 residues. Germline CDR1 and CDR2: SGDLS and YYNGEE. The DNA for the CDR3 is TGTGCCAGCAGCATCGGACTAGCGGGGTCCACAGATACGCAGTATTTT. This translates into CASSIGLAGSTDTQYF. Supplemented by reference TRBV9 and TRBJ2-3, the full variable domain reads DSGVTQTPKHLITATGQRVTLRCSPRSGDLSVYWYQQSLDQGLQFLIQYYNGEERAKGNILERFSAQQFPDLHSELNLSSLELGDSALYFCASSIGLAGSTDTQYFGPGTRLTVL.

This clone appeared once. The J gene is TRBJ2-7, the V gene TRBV7-8, with no clear D. The germline CDR1 and CDR2 sequences are SGHVS and FQNEAQ. This CDR3 contains 14 residues. V lost 1 base and J 6 bases, leaving 13 bases between the germline ends. In DNA form, the CDR3 reads TGTGCCAGCAGCTTAGGTTTTCCCCCTGGCGAGCAGTACTTC. This codes for CASSLGFPPGEQYF.

This chain uses TRBV18 with TRBJ2-1; tentative D call: TRBD2 (6 bases). Trimming took off 3 bases at V and 0 bases at J, with 15 bases between the two ends. Germline-derived CDR1 and CDR2 are KGHSH and LQKENI. The CDR3 runs to 17 residues. CDR3 sequence (DNA): TGTGCCAGCTCACCTTCTTCTAGCGCCAGCTCCTACAATGAGCAGTTCTTC. Its translation is CASSPSSSASSYNEQFF. The whole variable domain, filled in from reference TRBV18 and TRBJ2-1, reads NAGVMQNPRHLVRRRGQEARLRCSPMKGHSHVYWYRQLPEEGLKFMVYLQKENIIDESGMPKERFSAEFPKEGPSILRIQQVVRGDSAAYFCASSPSSSASSYNEQFFGPGTRLTVL.

The chain is built from TRBV9 and TRBJ2-7; D is perhaps TRBD1 (5 bases). Trimming removed 0 bases at V and 6 bases at J, with 10 bases between. Germline CDR1 and CDR2: SGDLS and YYNGEE. There are 13 residues in the CDR3. CDR3 DNA sequence: TGTGCCAGCAGCGTAGCGCAGGGCGCCGAGCAGTACTTC. Amino acid sequence: CASSVAQGAEQYF.

The chain links TRBV6-1 to TRBJ2-1; 7 nucleotides line up with TRBD2. J gave up 6 bases and V 2 bases, and 7 bases lay outside the gene matches. CDR1 and CDR2 (germline): MNHNS, SASEGT. The CDR3 extends over 15 amino acids. The CDR3 reads CASSELWEGFNEQFF. The CDR3 DNA reads TGTGCCAGCAGTGAATTGTGGGAGGGCTTCAATGAGCAGTTCTTC.